The entry that follows covers one T cell receptor (beta chain) sequence. These data belong to a study of cytomegalovirus exposure and HLA in healthy donors. CDR1 and CDR2 from the germline V gene are MGHRA and YSYEKL. With V trimmed by 3 bases and J by 5 bases, 9 bases remained unmatched. The CDR3 loop spans 16 amino acids. The PCR ran on 60 Vbeta and 13 Jbeta primers. Profiling relied on immunoSEQ multiplex PCR, and the TCRdb table lists in-frame clones only, not all of them. There are fewer than 110,000 clones in the sample; about 74% occur only once, and roughly 15% lies in the top ten. The V call is TRBV4-1, the J call TRBJ2-1; 8 positions match TRBD1. The sequence came from a woman aged 35 to 49 in good health and CMV-seropositive. The sequencing sample was made of PBMCs. The CDR3 loop reads CASSHRTGSLDNEQFF. CDR3 nucleotide sequence: TGCGCCAGCAGCCACCGGACAGGGTCTTTGGACAATGAGCAGTTCTTC.